This T cell receptor beta chain was captured in a study of metastatic and nonmetastatic thyroid tumors. Study as a whole: Repertoires were compared across blood and tumor or nodule tissue from malignant and benign thyroid patients. Study-wide results and limits: TCR beta diversity was reportedly significantly higher in malignant thyroid tumors than benign nodules, in blood and tumor.

Ahead of thyroid surgery, no patient had received treatment of any kind. In germline, CDR1 is SNHLY, CDR2 FYNNEI. This CDR3 contains 14 residues. Original processing notes: A classifier of distant metastasis in papillary thyroid cancer was built from CDR3 differences (across clinicopathological groups). TCRdb ran MiXCR on the PCR reads. TCRdb's processing, not the authors', yielded these V and J calls. Here the sample spans roughly 64,000 clones, about 4% being singletons. With regard to this clone: Its antigen is as yet unknown. One end of the junction is discordant with germline, which a read error may explain.

Sequencing used blood. The sequence came from a female donor with papillary thyroid cancer or a benign thyroid nodule (not recorded which). Some clones in this sample may be carry-over from other donors' samples. V and J are TRBV2 and TRBJ1-5; D is perhaps TRBD1 (5 bases). The CDR3 coding sequence is TGCGCCAGCGGGTATCGGGGGGAGGGTCAGCCCCAGCATTTT. Translation gives CASGYRGEGQPQHF.